Sequencing of this TCR beta chain was carried out in a study of blood T cell repertoires in COVID-19. Study summary: Samples taken during acute and convalescent COVID-19 were collected in the United States, Italy and Spain.

Here immunoSEQ multiplex PCR was the method, and the copy in TCRdb shows in-frame clones only, minus some. The sample has tens of thousands of clones; about 90% are singletons. The germline V gene has CDR1 GTSNPN and CDR2 SVGIG (reference sequence). V was trimmed by 4 bases and J by 6 bases, leaving 18 bases between them. The CDR3 loop spans 14 amino acids. The chain carries TRBV30 and TRBJ1-1; D might be TRBD1 (5 bases). The clonotype was recovered from a man older than 75 with acute or convalescent COVID-19. The sequenced sample was peripheral blood. The CDR3 DNA reads as TGTGCCTGGACCCCGGACACCCGACGGGCTGAAGCTTTCTTT. This sequence encodes CAWTPDTRRAEAFF. The variable domain in full, with the rest retrieved from reference TRBV30 and TRBJ1-1, is SQTIHQWPATLVQPVGSPLSLECTVEGTSNPNLYWYRQAAGRGLQLLFYSVGIGQISSEVPQNLSASRPQDRQFILSSKKLLLSDSGFYLCAWTPDTRRAEAFFGQGTRLTVV.